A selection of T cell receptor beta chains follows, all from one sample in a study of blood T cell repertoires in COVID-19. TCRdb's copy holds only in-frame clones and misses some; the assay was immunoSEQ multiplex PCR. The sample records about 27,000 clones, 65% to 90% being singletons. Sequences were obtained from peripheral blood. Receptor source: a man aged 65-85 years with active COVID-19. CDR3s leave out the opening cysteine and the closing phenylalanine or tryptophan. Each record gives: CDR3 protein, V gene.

CDR3: ASSTQTAYEQY; V: TRBV2
CDR3: ASSDRGLNTGELF; V: TRBV2
CDR3: ASSFTSGGAHEQF; V: TRBV5-1
CDR3: ASSHPEGSSTDTQY; V: TRBV9
CDR3: ASSLVSSGSYNEQF; V: TRBV7-2
CDR3: SVTTRSNQPQH; V: TRBV29-1
CDR3: ASGSGDVHNSPLH; V: TRBV12-5
CDR3: ASSLWRAGNTEAF; V: TRBV7-3
CDR3: ASSIIQGGGQPQH; V: TRBV19
CDR3: ASSAGQQYGYT; V: TRBV9
CDR3: AWSEGGWREKLF; V: TRBV30
CDR3: ASSLGTSGRSGELF; V: TRBV7-9
CDR3: ASSRTGETYGYT; V: TRBV3-1/TRBV3-2
CDR3: ASSPGQLTNEKLF; V: TRBV4-1
CDR3: ASNRGRGTGELF; V: TRBV21-1
CDR3: ASTPPRGSDTQY; V: TRBV6-5
CDR3: ASSPAAGPTDTQY; V: TRBV18
CDR3: ASSPGTSGTNEQF; V: TRBV7-9
CDR3: ASKGQGRNYNEAF; V: TRBV28
CDR3: ASRERTPDRTDTQY; V: TRBV2
CDR3: SARGQGADEQY; V: TRBV29-1
CDR3: ASSDLLAGGYNEQF; V: TRBV25-1
CDR3: ASSYDGASGSYEQY; V: TRBV6-5
CDR3: ASSLRRDNQPQH; V: TRBV6-5
CDR3: ASSLGGNEKLF; V: TRBV5-1
CDR3: ASSLASQGYEQY; V: TRBV11-3
CDR3: ASSVEQRRTGELF; V: TRBV9
CDR3: ASSLAGGGPTTDTQY; V: TRBV5-1
CDR3: ASSDQGNTDTQY; V: TRBV9
CDR3: ASSANGNPAF; V: TRBV9
CDR3: ASSRDRGYEQY; V: TRBV27
CDR3: ASSTGQGGPNYGYT; V: TRBV19
CDR3: ASSYGLGRGKDTQY; V: TRBV6-5
CDR3: ASSFDQDSPLH; V: TRBV7-3
CDR3: ASSEAVGQGRQFYGYT; V: TRBV2
CDR3: ASSLDGGQPQH; V: TRBV7-9
CDR3: ASSGLSPTPDSPLH; V: TRBV5-6
CDR3: ASSEQGGQPQH; V: TRBV2
CDR3: ASSKRERIAVTYNEQF; V: TRBV21-1
CDR3: ASSLAGTGYGYT; V: TRBV5-4
CDR3: ASSPIKVSGGFMNTEAF; V: TRBV18
CDR3: ARSLPLQIMNTEAF; V: TRBV7-5
CDR3: ASSFGRRNYNEQF; V: TRBV11-2
CDR3: ASNRGVTGNQPQH; V: TRBV6-5
CDR3: ASHRQGLFSFYGYT; V: TRBV28
CDR3: ASRRYGGELF; V: TRBV2
CDR3: ASSSTPVLANEQF; V: TRBV6-5
CDR3: ASSQESPVEGRIPFSGNTIY; V: TRBV4-1
CDR3: ASSRKNRPEQY; V: TRBV5-6
CDR3: ASKARVPGVFGYT; V: TRBV28
CDR3: AISESTGGSYEQY; V: TRBV10-3
CDR3: ASSKRQRRNYGYT; V: TRBV11-2
CDR3: ASGLAEEWNSPLH; V: TRBV28
CDR3: SAGRGQY; V: TRBV20-1
CDR3: ASSLASGAGGELF; V: TRBV7-9
CDR3: AWSRTGGADPLGEQY; V: TRBV30
CDR3: ATWPPEERKTV; V: TRBV21-1
CDR3: ASKGVRSSYEQY; V: TRBV27
CDR3: ASSSWAGRGYT; V: TRBV28
CDR3: ASSEFFRGDGNTIY; V: TRBV6-1